The 18 T cell receptor beta chains below come from one sample, sequenced in a study of T-cell reconstitution after alpha-beta-depleted transplantation in children. Library preparation (for TCRbeta) was performed with unique molecular identifiers. Via MiXCR, TCRdb re-called the PCR reads, giving one row per CDR3 protein. The sample holds hundreds of thousands of distinct CDR3 sequences; 16% are singletons and the top ten take approximately 1%. Sequencing used PBMCs from the stem cell graft donor, obtained from the stem cell graft. The receptors were sampled from a human donor who donated a stem cell graft to a child with acute myeloid leukemia.

This clonotype was counted ten times or more. V gene TRBV5-1 combines with J gene TRBJ2-1, with D perhaps TRBD1 or TRBD2 (5 bases each). Germline lookup yields CDR1 SGHRS and CDR2 YFSETQ. V was clipped by 1 base and J by 4 bases, with 12 bases between them. This CDR3 has 15 amino acids. In DNA form, the CDR3 reads TGCGCCAGCAGCTTGAACGGGGCCTCTTACAATGAGCAGTTCTTC. It encodes CASSLNGASYNEQFF.

The CDR3 spells CASSSDSPYHNEKLFF. In DNA, the CDR3 is TGCGCCAGCAGCTCCGACAGCCCTTATCATAATGAAAAACTGTTTTTT. The gene calls are TRBV5-1 and TRBJ1-4; maybe TRBD1 (5 bases). The CDR3 is made up of 16 amino acids. Between the trimmed V and J ends, which lost 3 bases and 4 bases, there was a span of 16 bases. CDR1 and CDR2 from the germline V gene are SGHRS and YFSETQ.

This clonotype showed up many times. One end of the junction varies from germline; a read error may be responsible. The chain employs TRBV5-1 and TRBJ2-3, with unresolved D. The CDR3 runs to 14 residues. The V gene's germline CDR1 is SGHRS and CDR2 YFSETQ. CDR3 region: CASSLEQTTDTQYF. The CDR3 DNA is TGTGCCAGCAGTTTAGAACAGACCACAGATACGCAGTATTTT.

At least ten counts were recorded for this clonotype. The DNA of the CDR3 is TGTGCCACCAGCAAATTTAAAGGGTATAATTCACCCCTCCACTTT. It encodes CATSKFKGYNSPLHF. The J gene is TRBJ1-6, the V gene TRBV15; D unclear. The CDR3 totals 15 residues. In germline, CDR1 is LNHNV, CDR2 YYDKDF (reference sequence). V was shortened by 4 bases and J by 4 bases, with 11 bases between the two germline ends.

The CDR3 is CASTLSRSSGYTF. CDR3 DNA sequence: TGTGCCAGCACCCTGTCTAGGTCGAGTGGCTACACCTTC. The V gene is TRBV28, the J gene TRBJ1-2; the D is unclear. The CDR3 has 13 residues. The germline gives CDR1 MDHEN, CDR2 SYDVKM. The V gene lost 7 bases and the J gene lost 7 bases, with 16 bases spanning the gap.

V gene TRBV20-1 combines with J gene TRBJ1-2; TRBD1 matches at 8 bases. CDR3 length: 15 residues. Germline V gene data show CDR1 as DFQATT and CDR2 as SNEGSKA (reference sequence). The ends lost 0 bases at V and 4 bases at J; junction bases unmatched: 7. The CDR3 sequence is CSAREFGQGPYGYTF. The CDR3, as DNA: TGCAGTGCTAGAGAGTTTGGACAGGGACCCTATGGCTACACCTTC.

The chain employs TRBV24-1 and TRBJ2-2; D remains ambiguous. This CDR3 comprises 14 residues. The V end was cut by 9 bases, the J end by 2 bases, with 12 bases between. Per the germline V gene, CDR1 is KGHDR and CDR2 is SFDVKD. The CDR3 protein is CATQAKGNTGELFF. The CDR3 DNA is TGTGCCACCCAGGCAAAGGGAAACACCGGGGAGCTGTTTTTT.

This clonotype was counted ten times or more. The chain combines TRBV15 with TRBJ1-2, with 8 bases identical to TRBD1. The CDR3 is 12 amino acids. V shed 8 bases, J shed 5 bases, and the junction held 4 bases outside the gene matches. Germline lookup yields CDR1 LNHNV and CDR2 YYDKDF (reference sequence). DNA of the CDR3: TGTGCCACCCACCGGACAGGGTATGGCTACACCTTC. This encodes CATHRTGYGYTF.

The V and J genes are TRBV12-3 or TRBV12-4 and TRBJ2-1; 10 nucleotides agree with TRBD2. With V trimmed by 5 bases and J by 3 bases, 4 bases remained unmatched. The CDR3 spans 15 residues. The CDR3 region has the DNA TGTGCCAGCAGTCTCGAGCGGGGGGGCTACAATGAGCAGTTCTTC. Encoded protein: CASSLERGGYNEQFF.

The chain has TRBV5-5 and TRBJ2-1, with D unresolved. V was clipped by 4 bases and J by 9 bases, with 11 bases between them. Germline lookup yields CDR1 SGHKS and CDR2 YYEKEE (reference sequence). CDR3 size: 12 residues. CDR3 protein: CASSTLGGEQFF. DNA for the CDR3: TGTGCCAGCAGCACCCTTGGTGGTGAGCAGTTCTTC.

This clonotype has just a few counts. The chain employs TRBV20-1 and TRBJ2-1; 7 nucleotides line up with TRBD2. V shed 0 bases and J 7 bases; nucleotides not matched to a gene: 9. The CDR3 loop spans 15 amino acids. Germline loops: CDR1 DFQATT, CDR2 SNEGSKA (reference sequence). CDR3 coding DNA: TGCAGTGCTAGAGATCAGCGGGGTAGTATGAATGAGCAGTTCTTC. Protein product: CSARDQRGSMNEQFF.

This clonotype has a count of ten or more. The V call is TRBV20-1, the J call TRBJ2-3, with a tentative D call TRBD2 (5 bases). The CDR3 runs to 13 residues. V gave up 0 bases and J gave up 6 bases, with 10 bases separating them. Germline lookup yields CDR1 DFQATT and CDR2 SNEGSKA (reference sequence). CDR3 nucleotides: TGCAGTGCTAGAGATCTCTTAGCGGATACGCAGTATTTT. This codes for CSARDLLADTQYF.

This clonotype has ten or more counts. The genes are TRBV20-1 and TRBJ1-5, with D unresolved. The CDR3 is made up of 13 amino acids. The germline gives CDR1 DFQATT, CDR2 SNEGSKA (reference sequence). V dropped 0 bases and J dropped 1 base, with 4 bases sitting between them. The CDR3 bases are TGCAGTGCTAGAGAGGTCAGCAATCAGCCCCAGCATTTT. As protein: CSAREVSNQPQHF.

This clonotype has just a few counts. The rearrangement links TRBV5-1 to TRBJ2-3; a possible D gene is TRBD1 (6 bases). This CDR3 has 15 residues. In germline, CDR1 is SGHRS, CDR2 YFSETQ. With 4 bases removed from V and 4 bases from J, the gap between germline ends came to 16 bases. This CDR3 is CASSPATQGPDTQYF. In DNA, the CDR3 is TGCGCCAGCAGCCCGGCCACACAGGGTCCAGATACGCAGTATTTT.

Many counts were recorded for this clonotype. This chain joins TRBV5-6 and TRBJ1-1; no firm D call. Trimming removed 4 bases from V and 4 bases from J, with 11 bases in between. The CDR3 loop spans 13 amino acids. Germline V gives CDR1 SGHDT, CDR2 YYEEEE. Here the CDR3 DNA reads TGTGCCAGCAGCCCGCAGTGGGTCACTGAAGCTTTCTTT. Amino acids: CASSPQWVTEAFF.

With respect to this clonotype: A much bigger clone sits one base away, suggesting this may be a read error. The chain couples TRBV20-1 to TRBJ2-3, with a weak D call TRBD2 (5 bases). Germline V gene sequence: CDR1 DFQATT, CDR2 SNEGSKA (reference sequence). The CDR3 runs 13 residues. The CDR3 loop reads CTARQAGGDTQYF. CDR3 nucleotides: TGCACTGCTAGGCAGGCGGGCGGAGATACGCAGTATTTT.

The chain links TRBV27 to TRBJ2-1, with D perhaps assigned TRBD1 or TRBD2 (5 bases each). The germline CDR1 and CDR2 sequences are MNHEY and SMNVEV (reference sequence). The CDR3 runs 12 residues. V was clipped by 5 bases and J by 6 bases, with 8 bases between them. The CDR3 spells CASSDGTNEQFF. In DNA, the CDR3 is TGTGCCAGCAGTGATGGGACCAATGAGCAGTTCTTC.

This clonotype appeared many times. J is TRBJ2-7 and V is TRBV9; 8 bases agree with TRBD1. V was pared by 3 bases and J by 5 bases, with 10 bases of the junction left unmatched. The CDR3 covers 15 residues. Germline loops: CDR1 SGDLS, CDR2 YYNGEE. This CDR3 is CASSDGWTGNHEQYF. CDR3 in DNA: TGTGCCAGCAGCGACGGATGGACAGGGAACCACGAGCAGTACTTC.